What follows are 10 T cell receptor beta chains derived from one specimen sequenced in a study of post-analysis software for immune sequencing data. Study-wide findings and caveats: Patients used a handful of TRBV segments, including TRBV5-6, TRBV5-1 and TRBV20-1, more often than controls.

No antigen has been assigned to these receptors. Built from TCR beta cDNA, the libraries had unique molecular identifiers in them. TCRdb reprocessed the PCR reads with MiXCR, giving one entry per CDR3 protein. This sample yields approximately 360,000 distinct CDR3 sequences, of which around a third are seen a single time; roughly 12% belongs to the top ten. The sequencing input was blood. All receptors derive from a girl aged 10-17 years with multiple sclerosis.

This clonotype has just a few counts. The chain links TRBV4-1 to TRBJ2-1, with 8 bases matching TRBD2. The V segment lost 1 base and the J segment 11 bases; nucleotides outside the gene matches: 16. The germline CDR1 and CDR2 sequences are MGHRA and YSYEKL. CDR3 size: 17 residues. The CDR3 DNA reads as TGCGCCAGCAGCCAAGGTGGAGGGAGGACTAGCAGCGTTAAGCAGTTCTTC. The encoded protein is CASSQGGGRTSSVKQFF.

Only a few counts were recorded for this clonotype. This chain uses TRBV6-5 with TRBJ2-1; 14 bases align to TRBD2. CDR1 MNHEY and CDR2 SVGAGI come from the germline V gene. With 6 bases clipped from V and 7 bases from J, the junction kept 5 bases outside the gene matches. The CDR3 spans 15 residues. The CDR3 bases are TGTGCCAGCAGGGCGACTAGCGGGGGGGCGAATGAGCAGTTCTTC. It codes for CASRATSGGANEQFF.

V is TRBV6-5 and J is TRBJ2-1, with TRBD2 matching over 7 bases. The junction had 11 bases not matched to a gene; V was cut back by 8 bases and J by 7 bases. The germline CDR1 and CDR2 sequences are MNHEY and SVGAGI. The CDR3 is 14 amino acids. CDR3 nucleotides: TGTGCCAGCTCCCGAGCGGGGAAGGGGAATGAGCAGTTCTTC. It yields the protein CASSRAGKGNEQFF.

The chain uses TRBV14 and TRBJ1-2; D unclear. The V end lost 4 bases, the J end lost 6 bases, and 12 bases lay between the germline ends. The germline CDR1 and CDR2 sequences are SGHDN and FVKESK. This CDR3 is built from 13 residues. The CDR3 reads CASSRQRYDGYTF. For the CDR3, the DNA is TGTGCCAGCAGCCGTCAAAGATATGATGGCTACACCTTC.

Only a few counts were recorded for this clonotype. This chain links TRBV6-1 with TRBJ1-1; D is ambiguous. CDR3 size: 14 residues. Trimming removed 0 bases from V and 1 base from J, with 6 bases in between. Per germline, CDR1 MNHNS and CDR2 SASEGT. CDR3 sequence (DNA): TGTGCCAGCAGTGAAGCGAGGGAGAACACTGAAGCTTTCTTT. Protein sequence: CASSEARENTEAFF.

The CDR3 loop is CASSYGLHEQFF. CDR3 bases: TGTGCCAGCAGTTACGGACTCCATGAGCAGTTCTTC. This chain uses TRBV6-2 or TRBV6-3 with TRBJ2-1, with D maybe TRBD2 (5 bases). The CDR3 extends over 12 amino acids. Germline loops: CDR1 MNHEY, CDR2 SVGEGT. V was cut by 2 bases and J by 8 bases, with 7 bases left in between.

V usage is TRBV20-1 and J usage is TRBJ2-7; D perhaps matches TRBD2 (6 bases). The CDR3 covers 16 residues. The germline V gene encodes CDR1 DFQATT and CDR2 SNEGSKA (reference sequence). V was trimmed by 1 base and J by 0 bases, leaving 16 bases between them. The CDR3 nucleotides are TGCAGTGCTAGAGGTCCGACGGGGGATATCTCCTACGAGCAGTACTTC. Encoded protein: CSARGPTGDISYEQYF.

V and J are TRBV7-2 and TRBJ2-7, with TRBD1 matching over 7 bases. The CDR3 has 15 residues. Trimming removed 7 bases from V and 0 bases from J; junction bases left unmatched: 9. CDR1 is SGHTA and CDR2 is FQGNSA in the germline V gene. As DNA, the CDR3 is TGTGCCAGCAACCAAACAGGGGTTAGCTCCTACGAGCAGTACTTC. Encoded protein: CASNQTGVSSYEQYF.

The CDR3 sequence: CASNYSVNLIRNNSPLHF. The CDR3 DNA reads TGTGCCAGCAATTATAGTGTCAACCTGATAAGAAATAATTCACCCCTCCACTTT. The rearrangement joins TRBV6-5 to TRBJ1-6; D call uncertain. V was cut by 7 bases and J by 5 bases, with 24 bases left in between. The germline CDR1 and CDR2 sequences are MNHEY and SVGAGI. The CDR3 loop spans 18 amino acids.

The gene calls are TRBV27 and TRBJ2-5; TRBD2 is a possible D gene (6 bases). V was cut by 5 bases and J by 5 bases, with 15 bases left in between. CDR3 length: 14 residues. Germline V gene data show CDR1 as MNHEY and CDR2 as SMNVEV (reference sequence). In DNA form, the CDR3 reads TGTGCCAGCAGTCCCCGACTAGAATCGGAGACCCAGTACTTC. Translated: CASSPRLESETQYF.